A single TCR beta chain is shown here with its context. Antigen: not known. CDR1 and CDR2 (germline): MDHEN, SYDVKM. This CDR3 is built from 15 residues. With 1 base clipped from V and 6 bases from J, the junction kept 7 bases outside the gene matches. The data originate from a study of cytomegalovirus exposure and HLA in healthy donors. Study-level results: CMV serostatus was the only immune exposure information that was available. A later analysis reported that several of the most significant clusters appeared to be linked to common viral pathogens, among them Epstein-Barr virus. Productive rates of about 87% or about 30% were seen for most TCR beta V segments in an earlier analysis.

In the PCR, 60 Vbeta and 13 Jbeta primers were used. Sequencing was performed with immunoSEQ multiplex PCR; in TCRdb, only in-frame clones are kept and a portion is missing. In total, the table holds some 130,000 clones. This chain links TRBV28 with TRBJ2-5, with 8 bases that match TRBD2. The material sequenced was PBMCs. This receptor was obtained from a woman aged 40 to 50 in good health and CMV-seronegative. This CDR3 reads CASSLLGSGEQTQYF. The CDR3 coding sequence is TGTGCCAGCAGTTTATTGGGTAGCGGGGAACAGACCCAGTACTTC. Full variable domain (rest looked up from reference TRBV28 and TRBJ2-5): DVKVTQSSRYLVKRTGEKVFLECVQDMDHENMFWYRQDPGLGLRLIYFSYDVKMKEKGDIPEGYSVSREKKERFSLILESASTNQTSMYLCASSLLGSGEQTQYFGPGTRLLVL.